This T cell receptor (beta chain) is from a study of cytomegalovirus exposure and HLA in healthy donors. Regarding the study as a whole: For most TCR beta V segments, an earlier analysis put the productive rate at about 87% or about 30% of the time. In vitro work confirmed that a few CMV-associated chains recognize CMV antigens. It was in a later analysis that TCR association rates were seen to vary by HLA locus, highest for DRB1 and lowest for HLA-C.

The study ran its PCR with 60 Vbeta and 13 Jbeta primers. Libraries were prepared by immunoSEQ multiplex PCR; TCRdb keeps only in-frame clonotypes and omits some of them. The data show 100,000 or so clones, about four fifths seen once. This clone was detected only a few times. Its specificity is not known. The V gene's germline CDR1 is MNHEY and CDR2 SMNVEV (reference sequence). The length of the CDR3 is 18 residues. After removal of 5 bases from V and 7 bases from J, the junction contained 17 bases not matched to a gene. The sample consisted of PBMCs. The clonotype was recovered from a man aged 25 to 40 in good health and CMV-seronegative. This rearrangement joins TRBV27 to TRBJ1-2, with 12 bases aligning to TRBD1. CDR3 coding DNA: TGTGCCAGCAGTCCAACCCGGATGGGACAGGGGGCAGGAATTGGCTACACCTTC. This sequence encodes CASSPTRMGQGAGIGYTF.